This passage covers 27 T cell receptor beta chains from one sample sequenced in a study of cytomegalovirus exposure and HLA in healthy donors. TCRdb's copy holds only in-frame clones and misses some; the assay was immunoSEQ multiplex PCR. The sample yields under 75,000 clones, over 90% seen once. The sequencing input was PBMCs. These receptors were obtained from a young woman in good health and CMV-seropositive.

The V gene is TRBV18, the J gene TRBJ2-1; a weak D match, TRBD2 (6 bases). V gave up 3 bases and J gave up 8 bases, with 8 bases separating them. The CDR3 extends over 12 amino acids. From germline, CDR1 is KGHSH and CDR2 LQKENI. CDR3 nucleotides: TGTGCCAGCTCACCTGGGGGGTATGAGCAGTTCTTC. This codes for CASSPGGYEQFF.

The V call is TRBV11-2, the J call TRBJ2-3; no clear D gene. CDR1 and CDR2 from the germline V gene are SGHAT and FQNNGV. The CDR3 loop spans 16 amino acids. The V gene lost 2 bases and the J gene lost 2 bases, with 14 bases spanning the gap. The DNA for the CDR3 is TGTGCCAGCAGCTTACGGCAGGCCTTGTCCACAGATACGCAGTATTTT. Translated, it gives CASSLRQALSTDTQYF.

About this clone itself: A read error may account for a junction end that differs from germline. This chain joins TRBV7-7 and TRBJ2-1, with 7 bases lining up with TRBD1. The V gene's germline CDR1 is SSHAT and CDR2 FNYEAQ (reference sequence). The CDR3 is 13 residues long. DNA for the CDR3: TGTGCTAGCAGCTTAGACAGGGATCGTGAGCAGTTCTTC. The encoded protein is CASSLDRDREQFF.

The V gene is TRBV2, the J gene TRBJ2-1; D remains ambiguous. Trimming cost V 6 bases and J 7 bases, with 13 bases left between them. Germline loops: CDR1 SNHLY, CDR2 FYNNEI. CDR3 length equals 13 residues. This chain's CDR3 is CASRPKRSNEQFF. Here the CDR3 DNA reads TGTGCCAGCAGACCAAAGCGCAGTAATGAGCAGTTCTTC.

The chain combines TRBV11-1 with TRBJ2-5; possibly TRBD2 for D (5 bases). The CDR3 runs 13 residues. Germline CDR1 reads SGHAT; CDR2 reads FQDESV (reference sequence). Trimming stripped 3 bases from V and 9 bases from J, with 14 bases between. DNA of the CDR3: TGTGCCAGCAGCTTCCAGCGGCCATCGGCCCAGTACTTC. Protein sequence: CASSFQRPSAQYF.

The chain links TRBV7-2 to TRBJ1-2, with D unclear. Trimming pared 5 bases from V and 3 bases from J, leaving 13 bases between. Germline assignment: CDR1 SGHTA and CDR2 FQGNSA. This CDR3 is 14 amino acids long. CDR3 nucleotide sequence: TGTGCCAGCAGCGTGGAAGCGGGGTACTATGGCTACACCTTC. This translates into CASSVEAGYYGYTF.

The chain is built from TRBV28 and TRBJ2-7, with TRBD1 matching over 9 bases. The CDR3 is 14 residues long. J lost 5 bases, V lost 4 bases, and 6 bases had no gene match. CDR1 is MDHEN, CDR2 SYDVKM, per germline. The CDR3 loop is CASSWDRDLHEQYF. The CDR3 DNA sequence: TGTGCCAGCAGTTGGGACAGGGATCTCCACGAGCAGTACTTC. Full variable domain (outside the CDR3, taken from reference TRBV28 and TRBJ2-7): DVKVTQSSRYLVKRTGEKVFLECVQDMDHENMFWYRQDPGLGLRLIYFSYDVKMKEKGDIPEGYSVSREKKERFSLILESASTNQTSMYLCASSWDRDLHEQYFGPGTRLTVT.

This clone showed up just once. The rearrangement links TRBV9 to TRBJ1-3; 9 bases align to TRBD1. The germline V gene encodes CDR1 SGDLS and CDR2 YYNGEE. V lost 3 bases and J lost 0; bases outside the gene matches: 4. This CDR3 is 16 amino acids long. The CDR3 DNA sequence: TGTGCCAGCAGCGCCGGGACAGGGTACTCTGGAAACACCATATATTTT. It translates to CASSAGTGYSGNTIYF. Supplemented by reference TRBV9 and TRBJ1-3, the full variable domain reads DSGVTQTPKHLITATGQRVTLRCSPRSGDLSVYWYQQSLDQGLQFLIQYYNGEERAKGNILERFSAQQFPDLHSELNLSSLELGDSALYFCASSAGTGYSGNTIYFGEGSWLTVV.

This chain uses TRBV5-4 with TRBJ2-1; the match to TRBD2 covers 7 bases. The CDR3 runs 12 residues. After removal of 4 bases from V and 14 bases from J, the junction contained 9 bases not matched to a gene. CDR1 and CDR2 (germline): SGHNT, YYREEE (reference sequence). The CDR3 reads CASSISGRGEFF. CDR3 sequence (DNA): TGTGCCAGCAGCATTAGCGGGCGCGGGGAGTTCTTC.

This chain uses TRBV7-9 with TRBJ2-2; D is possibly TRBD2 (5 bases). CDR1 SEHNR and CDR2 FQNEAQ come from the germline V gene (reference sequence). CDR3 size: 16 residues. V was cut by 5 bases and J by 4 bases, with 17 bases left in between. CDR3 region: CASSGLMIRGTGELFF. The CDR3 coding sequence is TGTGCCAGCAGCGGACTCATGATACGAGGCACCGGGGAGCTGTTTTTT.

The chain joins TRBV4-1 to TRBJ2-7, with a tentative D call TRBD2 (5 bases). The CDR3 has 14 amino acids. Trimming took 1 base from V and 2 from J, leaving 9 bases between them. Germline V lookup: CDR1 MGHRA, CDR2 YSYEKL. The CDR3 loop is CASSQGWGAYEQYF. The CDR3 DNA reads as TGCGCCAGCAGCCAAGGTTGGGGAGCCTACGAGCAGTACTTC.

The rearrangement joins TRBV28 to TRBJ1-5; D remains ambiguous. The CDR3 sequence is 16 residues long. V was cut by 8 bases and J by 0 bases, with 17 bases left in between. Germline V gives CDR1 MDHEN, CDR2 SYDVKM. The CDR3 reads CASGLSVGNSNQPQHF. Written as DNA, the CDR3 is TGTGCCAGCGGCTTATCAGTCGGGAATAGCAATCAGCCCCAGCATTTT.

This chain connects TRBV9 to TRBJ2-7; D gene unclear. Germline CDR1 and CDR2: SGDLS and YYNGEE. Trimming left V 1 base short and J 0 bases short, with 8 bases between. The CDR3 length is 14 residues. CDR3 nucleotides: TGTGCCAGCAGCGTAAGTGGCGGCTCCTACGAGCAGTACTTC. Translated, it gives CASSVSGGSYEQYF.

Written as DNA, the CDR3 is TGTGCCAGCAGCTTAGAAGGCAGGGGCACAGATACGCAGTATTTT. As protein: CASSLEGRGTDTQYF. The V call is TRBV7-2, the J call TRBJ2-3, with D possibly matching TRBD1 (5 bases). Germline CDR1 and CDR2: SGHTA and FQGNSA. This CDR3 has 15 residues. V lost 1 base to trimming and J lost 1 base, with 9 bases between them. Combining the CDR3 with reference TRBV7-2 and TRBJ2-3 gives the whole variable domain GAGVSQSPSNKVTEKGKDVELRCDPISGHTALYWYRQSLGQGLEFLIYFQGNSAPDKSGLPSDRFSAERTGGSVSTLTIQRTQQEDSAVYLCASSLEGRGTDTQYFGPGTRLTVL.

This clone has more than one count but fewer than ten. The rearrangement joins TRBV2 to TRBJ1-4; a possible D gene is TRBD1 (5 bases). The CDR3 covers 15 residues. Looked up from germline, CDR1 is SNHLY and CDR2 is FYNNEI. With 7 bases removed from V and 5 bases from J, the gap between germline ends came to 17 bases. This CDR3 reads CASKLVLGGNEKLFF. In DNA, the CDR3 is TGTGCCAGCAAACTGGTCCTCGGGGGGAATGAAAAACTGTTTTTT.

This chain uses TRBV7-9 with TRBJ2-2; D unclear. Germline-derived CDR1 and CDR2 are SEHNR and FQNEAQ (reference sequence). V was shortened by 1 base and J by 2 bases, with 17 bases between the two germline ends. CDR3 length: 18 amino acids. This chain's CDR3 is CASSLVGYRRINTGELFF. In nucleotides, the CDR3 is TGTGCCAGCAGCTTAGTAGGTTACAGACGGATTAACACCGGGGAGCTGTTTTTT.

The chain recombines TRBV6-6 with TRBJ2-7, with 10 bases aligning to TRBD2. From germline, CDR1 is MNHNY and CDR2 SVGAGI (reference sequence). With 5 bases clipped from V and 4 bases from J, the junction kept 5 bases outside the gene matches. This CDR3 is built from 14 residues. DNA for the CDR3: TGTGCCAGCAGTGAGCGGGGGGGATCGTACGAGCAGTACTTC. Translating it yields CASSERGGSYEQYF.

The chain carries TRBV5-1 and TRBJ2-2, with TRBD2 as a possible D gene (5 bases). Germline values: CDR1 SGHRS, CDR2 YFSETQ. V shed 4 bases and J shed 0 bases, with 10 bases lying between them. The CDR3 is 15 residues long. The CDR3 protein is CASSDPGSNTGELFF. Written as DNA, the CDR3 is TGCGCCAGCAGCGACCCGGGATCGAACACCGGGGAGCTGTTTTTT.

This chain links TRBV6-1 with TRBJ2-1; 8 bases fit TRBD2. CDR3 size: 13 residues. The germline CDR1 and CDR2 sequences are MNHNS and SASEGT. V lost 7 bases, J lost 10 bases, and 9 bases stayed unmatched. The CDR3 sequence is CASNLAGLWEQFF. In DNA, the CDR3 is TGTGCCAGCAACTTAGCGGGACTATGGGAGCAGTTCTTC.

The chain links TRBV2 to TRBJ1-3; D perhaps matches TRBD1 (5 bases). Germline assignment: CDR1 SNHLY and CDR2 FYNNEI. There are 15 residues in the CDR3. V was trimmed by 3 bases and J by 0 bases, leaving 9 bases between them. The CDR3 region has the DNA TGTGCCAGCAGTGAGGAGGGGTCCTCTGGAAACACCATATATTTT. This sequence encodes CASSEEGSSGNTIYF. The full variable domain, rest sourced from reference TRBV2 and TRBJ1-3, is EPEVTQTPSHQVTQMGQEVILRCVPISNHLYFYWYRQILGQKVEFLVSFYNNEISEKSEIFDDQFSVERPDGSNFTLKIRSTKLEDSAMYFCASSEEGSSGNTIYFGEGSWLTVV.

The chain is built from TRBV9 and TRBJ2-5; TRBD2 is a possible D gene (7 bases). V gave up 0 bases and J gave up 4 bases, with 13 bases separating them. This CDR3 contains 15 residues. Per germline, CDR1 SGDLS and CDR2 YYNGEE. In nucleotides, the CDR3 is TGTGCCAGCAGCGTAGGGGGGGGGCCCGGAGAGACCCAGTACTTC. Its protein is CASSVGGGPGETQYF.

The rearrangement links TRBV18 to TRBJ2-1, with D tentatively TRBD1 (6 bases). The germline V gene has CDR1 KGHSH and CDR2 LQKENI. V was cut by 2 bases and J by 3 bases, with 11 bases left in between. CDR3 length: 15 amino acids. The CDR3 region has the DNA TGTGCCAGCTCACCAACGGGACAAAGCTACAATGAGCAGTTCTTC. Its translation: CASSPTGQSYNEQFF.

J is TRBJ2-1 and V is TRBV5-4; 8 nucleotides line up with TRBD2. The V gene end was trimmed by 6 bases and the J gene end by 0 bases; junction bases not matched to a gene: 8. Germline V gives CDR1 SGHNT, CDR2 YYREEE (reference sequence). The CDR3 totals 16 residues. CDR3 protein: CASTLPGGSSYNEQFF. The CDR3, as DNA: TGTGCCAGCACTCTCCCGGGGGGGAGCTCCTACAATGAGCAGTTCTTC.

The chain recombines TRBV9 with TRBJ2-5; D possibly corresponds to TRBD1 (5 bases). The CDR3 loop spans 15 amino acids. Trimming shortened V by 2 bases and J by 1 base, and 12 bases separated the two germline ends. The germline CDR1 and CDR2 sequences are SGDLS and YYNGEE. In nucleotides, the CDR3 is TGTGCCAGCAGCGTGTGGGGAAGGGGCCAAGAGACCCAGTACTTC. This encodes CASSVWGRGQETQYF.

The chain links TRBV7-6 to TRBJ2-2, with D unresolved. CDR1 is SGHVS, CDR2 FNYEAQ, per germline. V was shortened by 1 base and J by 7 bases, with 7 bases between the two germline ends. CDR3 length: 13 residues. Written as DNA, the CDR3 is TGTGCCAGCAGCTTAGTGAGTGGCGGGGAGCTGTTTTTT. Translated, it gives CASSLVSGGELFF.

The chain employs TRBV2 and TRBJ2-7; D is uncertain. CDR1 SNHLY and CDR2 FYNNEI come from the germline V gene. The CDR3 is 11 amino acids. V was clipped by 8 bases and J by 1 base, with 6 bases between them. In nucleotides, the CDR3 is TGTGCCAGCGTAATTTCCTACGAGCAGTACTTC. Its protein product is CASVISYEQYF.

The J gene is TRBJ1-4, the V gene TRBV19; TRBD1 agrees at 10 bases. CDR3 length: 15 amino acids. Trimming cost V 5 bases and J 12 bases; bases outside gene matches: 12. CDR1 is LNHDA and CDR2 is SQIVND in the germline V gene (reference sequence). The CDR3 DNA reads TGTGCCAGTAGTGACCGGGACAGGGGAGGATTAGAACTGTTTTTT. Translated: CASSDRDRGGLELFF.